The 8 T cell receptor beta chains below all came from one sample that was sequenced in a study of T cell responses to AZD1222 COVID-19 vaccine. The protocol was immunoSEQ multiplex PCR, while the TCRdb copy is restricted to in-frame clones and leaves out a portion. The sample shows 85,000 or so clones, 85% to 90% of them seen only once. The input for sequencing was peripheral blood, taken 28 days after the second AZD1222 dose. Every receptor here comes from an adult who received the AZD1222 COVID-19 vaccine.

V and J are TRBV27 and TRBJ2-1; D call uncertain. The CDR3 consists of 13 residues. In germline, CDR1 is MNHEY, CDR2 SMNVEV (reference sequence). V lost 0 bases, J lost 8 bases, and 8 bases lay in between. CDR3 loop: CASSLSLGYEQFF. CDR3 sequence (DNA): TGTGCCAGCAGTTTATCTTTAGGATATGAGCAGTTCTTC.

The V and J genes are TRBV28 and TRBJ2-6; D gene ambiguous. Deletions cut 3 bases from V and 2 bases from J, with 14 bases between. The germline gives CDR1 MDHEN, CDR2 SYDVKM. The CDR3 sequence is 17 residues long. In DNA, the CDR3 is TGTGCCAGCAGTTTCGCTACAGACAACGCTGGGGCCAACGTCCTGACTTTC. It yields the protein CASSFATDNAGANVLTF.

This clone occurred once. The CDR3 coding sequence is TGTGCCAGCAGCCAAGATGGGGCGAGCGGGAATACGCAGTATTTT. Residues: CASSQDGASGNTQYF. This chain links TRBV3-1 (or the pseudogene TRBV3-2) with TRBJ2-3; 7 bases line up with TRBD2. J was trimmed by 7 bases and V by 0 bases; bases with no gene match: 7. CDR1 and CDR2 (germline): LGHDT, YNNKEL (reference sequence). The CDR3 is 15 amino acids.

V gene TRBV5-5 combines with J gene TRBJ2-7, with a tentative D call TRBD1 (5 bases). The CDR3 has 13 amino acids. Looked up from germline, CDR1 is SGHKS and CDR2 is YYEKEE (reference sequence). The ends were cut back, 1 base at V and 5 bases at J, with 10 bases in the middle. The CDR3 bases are TGTGCCAGCAGCTTGATAGGGGCCCACGAGCAGTACTTC. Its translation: CASSLIGAHEQYF.

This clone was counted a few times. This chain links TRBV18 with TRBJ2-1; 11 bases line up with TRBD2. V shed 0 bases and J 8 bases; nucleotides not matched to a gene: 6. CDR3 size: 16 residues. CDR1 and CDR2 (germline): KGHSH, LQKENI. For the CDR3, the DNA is TGTGCCAGCTCACCACCGCAACTAGCGGGAGTTTATGAGCAGTTCTTC. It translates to CASSPPQLAGVYEQFF.

CDR3 DNA: TGTGCCAGCAGTTACTCGCCGCGTTCCTACGAGCAGTACTTC. Its protein is CASSYSPRSYEQYF. This rearrangement joins TRBV6-5 to TRBJ2-7; D gene uncertain. Germline assignment: CDR1 MNHEY and CDR2 SVGAGI. Trimming removed 0 bases at V and 1 base at J, with 7 bases between. This CDR3 contains 14 residues.

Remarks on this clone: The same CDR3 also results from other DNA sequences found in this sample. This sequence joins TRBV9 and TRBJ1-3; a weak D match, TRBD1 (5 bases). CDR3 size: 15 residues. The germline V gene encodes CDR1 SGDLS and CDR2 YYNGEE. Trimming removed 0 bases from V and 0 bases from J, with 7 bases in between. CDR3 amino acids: CASSVGGVSGNTIYF. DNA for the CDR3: TGTGCCAGCAGCGTAGGAGGGGTCTCTGGAAACACCATATATTTT.

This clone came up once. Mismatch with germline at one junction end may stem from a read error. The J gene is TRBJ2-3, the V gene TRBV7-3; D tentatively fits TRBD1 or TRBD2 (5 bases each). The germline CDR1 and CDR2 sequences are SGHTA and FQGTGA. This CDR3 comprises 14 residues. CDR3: CASSPGTITDAQYF. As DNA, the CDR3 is TGTGCCAGCAGCCCTGGGACCATCACAGATGCGCAGTATTTT. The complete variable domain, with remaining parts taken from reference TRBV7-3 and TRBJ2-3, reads GAGVSQTPSNKVTEKGKYVELRCDPISGHTALYWYRQSLGQGPEFLIYFQGTGAADDSGLPNDRFFAVRPEGSVSTLKIQRTERGDSAVYLCASSPGTITDAQYFGPGTRLTVL.